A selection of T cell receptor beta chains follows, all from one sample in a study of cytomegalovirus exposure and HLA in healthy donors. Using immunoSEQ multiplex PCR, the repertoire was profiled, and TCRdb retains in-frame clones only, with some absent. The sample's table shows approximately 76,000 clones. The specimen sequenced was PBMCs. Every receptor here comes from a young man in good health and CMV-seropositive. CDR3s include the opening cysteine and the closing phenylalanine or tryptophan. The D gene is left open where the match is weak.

TGTGCCAGCTCCTCAGCGGGGGCCACAGATACGCAGTATTTT,CASSSAGATDTQYF,TRBD2,TRBV28,TRBJ2-3
TGCAGTGCTAGGTCTAATTACGAGCAGTACTTC,CSARSNYEQYF,-,TRBV20-1,TRBJ2-7
TGCGCCAGCAGCCTGAGGTCAACAGGAGCCTACGAGCAGTACTTC,CASSLRSTGAYEQYF,-,TRBV5-1,TRBJ2-7
TGTGCCAGCAGCAGGGGGCCGGTTTACGAGCAGTACTTC,CASSRGPVYEQYF,TRBD1,TRBV5-4,TRBJ2-7
TGCGCCAGCAGCCGGGGAGGGCCGAACACTGAAGCTTTCTTT,CASSRGGPNTEAFF,-,TRBV4-1,TRBJ1-1
TGTGCCAGCAGTGAAACCGGAGCTGGGGGAAACACCATATATTTT,CASSETGAGGNTIYF,-,TRBV6-1,TRBJ1-3
TGTGCCTGGAGCTACGGGACAGGAGCCTACGAGCAGTACTTC,CAWSYGTGAYEQYF,TRBD1,TRBV30,TRBJ2-7
TGTGCCAGCAGTCGACGGGATTCAGGAAACACCATATATTTT,CASSRRDSGNTIYF,-,TRBV13,TRBJ1-3
TGTGCCAGCAGCCTGACAGGGGGCGAGACCGGGGAGCTGTTTTTT,CASSLTGGETGELFF,TRBD1,TRBV7-6,TRBJ2-2
TGTGCCAGCAGCCCGATGACAGGGGTTTCCTATGGCTACACCTTC,CASSPMTGVSYGYTF,TRBD1,TRBV7-9,TRBJ1-2
TGTGCCAGCAGTCGCGACAGGGGAGAACAGCCCCAGCATTTT,CASSRDRGEQPQHF,TRBD1,TRBV2,TRBJ1-5
TGTGCCAGCTCACCACAAGTTGGGACAGGGGTCACAGATACGCAGTATTTT,CASSPQVGTGVTDTQYF,TRBD1,TRBV18,TRBJ2-3
TGTGCCAGCAGCGCAATAACTAGCTACGAGCAGTACTTC,CASSAITSYEQYF,-,TRBV2,TRBJ2-7
TGCGCCAGCAGCCGCTTTTGGACAGACTATGGCTACACCTTC,CASSRFWTDYGYTF,-,TRBV4-1,TRBJ1-2
TGTGCCAGCAGCCCTGCGGCCACAACTAATGAAAAACTGTTTTTT,CASSPAATTNEKLFF,-,TRBV5-5,TRBJ1-4
TGTGCCGGCAGCCGCCCGGGAGATACGCAGTATTTT,CAGSRPGDTQYF,-,TRBV4-2,TRBJ2-3
TGTGCCAGCAGCTTTACTATTTACGAGCAGTACTTC,CASSFTIYEQYF,-,TRBV7-2,TRBJ2-7
TGTGCCAGCAATACTCGGACCGGGACAGGGACCTACGAGCAGTACTTC,CASNTRTGTGTYEQYF,TRBD1,TRBV6-6,TRBJ2-7
TGTGCCAGTAGTATGCCCCGAGGACAGGGTTCCTACGAGCAGTACTTC,CASSMPRGQGSYEQYF,TRBD1,TRBV19,TRBJ2-7
TGTGCCAGCAGCTTGGGGCACACTAGCACAGATACGCAGTATTTT,CASSLGHTSTDTQYF,-,TRBV7-6,TRBJ2-3
TGCGCCAGCAGCCAAGGGGGGACAGGGGGCGCGTGGGAAAAACTGTTTTTT,CASSQGGTGGAWEKLFF,TRBD1,TRBV4-1,TRBJ1-4
TGTGCCAGCCGGACTAGCTCCTACGAGCAGTACTTC,CASRTSSYEQYF,TRBD2,TRBV27,TRBJ2-7
TGTGCCAGCAGCTTGGCCGGGACCGGGGCGGGGGAGCAGTACTTC,CASSLAGTGAGEQYF,TRBD2,TRBV5-6,TRBJ2-5